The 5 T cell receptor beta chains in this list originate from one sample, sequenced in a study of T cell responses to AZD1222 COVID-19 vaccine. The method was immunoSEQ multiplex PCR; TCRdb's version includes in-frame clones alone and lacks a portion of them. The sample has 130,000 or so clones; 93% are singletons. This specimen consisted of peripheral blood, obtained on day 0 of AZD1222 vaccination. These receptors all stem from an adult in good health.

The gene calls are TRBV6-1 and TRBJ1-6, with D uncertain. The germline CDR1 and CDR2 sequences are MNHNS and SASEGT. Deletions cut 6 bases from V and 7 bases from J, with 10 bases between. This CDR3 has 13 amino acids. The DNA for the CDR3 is TGTGCCAGCAGAGCGCGGGGAAATTCACCCCTCCACTTT. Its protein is CASRARGNSPLHF.

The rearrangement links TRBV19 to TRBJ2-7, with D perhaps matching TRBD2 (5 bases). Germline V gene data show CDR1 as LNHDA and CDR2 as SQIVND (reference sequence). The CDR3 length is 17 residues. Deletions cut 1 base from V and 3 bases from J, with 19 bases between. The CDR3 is CASSIGFGMVANYEQYF. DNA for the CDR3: TGTGCCAGTAGTATAGGATTCGGGATGGTGGCCAACTACGAGCAGTACTTC. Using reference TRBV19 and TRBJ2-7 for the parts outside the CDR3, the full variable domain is DGGITQSPKYLFRKEGQNVTLSCEQNLNHDAMYWYRQDPGQGLRLIYYSQIVNDFQKGDIAEGYSVSREKKESFPLTVTSAQKNPTAFYLCASSIGFGMVANYEQYFGPGTRLTVT.

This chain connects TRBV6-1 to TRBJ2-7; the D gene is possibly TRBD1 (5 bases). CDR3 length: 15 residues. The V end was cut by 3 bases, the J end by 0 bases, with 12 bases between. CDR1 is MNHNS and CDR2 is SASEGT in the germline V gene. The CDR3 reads CASSDGRGISYEQYF. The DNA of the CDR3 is TGTGCCAGCAGTGATGGAAGGGGCATCTCCTACGAGCAGTACTTC.

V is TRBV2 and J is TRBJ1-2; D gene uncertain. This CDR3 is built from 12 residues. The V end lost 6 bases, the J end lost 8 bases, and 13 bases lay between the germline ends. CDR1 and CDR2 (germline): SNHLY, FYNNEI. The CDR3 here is CASRREAGGYTF. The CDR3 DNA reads TGTGCCAGCAGGAGGGAAGCGGGCGGCTACACCTTC.

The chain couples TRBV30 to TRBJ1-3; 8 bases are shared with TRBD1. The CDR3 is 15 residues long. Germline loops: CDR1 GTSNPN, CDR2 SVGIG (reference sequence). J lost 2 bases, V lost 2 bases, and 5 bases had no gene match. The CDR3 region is CAWSPDRGAGNTIYF. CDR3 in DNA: TGTGCCTGGAGTCCCGACAGGGGAGCTGGAAACACCATATATTTT.